This T cell receptor beta chain is drawn from a study of shared clonotypes between healthy human individuals. Study at large: Each donor's CD4 naive and CD4 memory cells filled three plates apiece, CD8 naive two, and CD8 memory one. Study results and limitations: In this cohort, only blood was sampled, and tissue repertoires likely differ. The study generally estimated greater richness for naive than memory subsets.

The donors were all Caucasian adults (living in Nashville, Tennessee). The method was immunoSEQ multiplex PCR; TCRdb's version includes in-frame clones alone and lacks a portion of them. The sample lists about 2.4 million clones; more than 90% were seen once. With respect to this clone: Its target is not known.

This clonotype was obtained from a man aged 18 to 35 in good health. The sequenced sample was naive CD4+ T cells sorted from blood. Subset specified: CD45RA+ positively selected.

DNA of the CDR3: TGTGCCAGCCGCTATGGGGATACGCAGTATTTT. Its translation is CASRYGDTQYF. This chain connects TRBV2 to TRBJ2-3; no firm D call. Germline CDR1 is SNHLY and CDR2 is FYNNEI. The CDR3 loop spans 11 amino acids. The V end was cut by 8 bases, the J end by 6 bases, with 9 bases between.